Here is one TCR beta chain with its context. Antigen: not known. The sample belongs to a study of cytomegalovirus exposure and HLA in healthy donors. Overall study results and limits: Three CMV-associated chains were confirmed in vitro to be specific for CMV antigens. The study labeled more than 150 TCR beta chains cytomegalovirus-associated. Being indistinguishable, some V segments were excluded, TRBV6-2 and TRBV6-3 among them.

Primers: 60 Vbeta forward and 13 Jbeta reverse. Per the original data handling: Later, some 79 million unique TCR beta chains were counted in an analysis, and approximately 10 million of them were shared. The protocol was immunoSEQ multiplex PCR, while the TCRdb copy is restricted to in-frame clones and leaves out a portion. V and J calls and clone size are those listed in that table; D and trimming were worked out from the DNA. Of 150,000 or so clones listed, 75% to 85% are singletons. The germline gives CDR1 LGHNA, CDR2 YNFKEQ. The junction had 8 bases not matched to a gene; V was cut back by 0 bases and J by 3 bases. CDR3 length equals 16 residues.

The sequenced material came from PBMCs. The sequence came from a man over 45 in good health and CMV-seronegative. This chain joins TRBV4-2 and TRBJ2-7, with TRBD2 matching over 7 bases. CDR3 in amino acids: CASSQEVRGLDYEQYF. CDR3 nucleotide sequence: TGTGCCAGCAGCCAAGAAGTACGAGGACTAGACTACGAGCAGTACTTC.